This entry lists 20 T cell receptor beta chains sequenced from one sample in a study of cytomegalovirus exposure and HLA in healthy donors. The method was immunoSEQ multiplex PCR; TCRdb's version includes in-frame clones alone and lacks a portion of them. The sample records a few hundred thousand clones, approximately 84% being singletons. What was sequenced was PBMCs. These receptors were taken from a man aged 18 to 30 in good health and CMV-seropositive.

The chain combines TRBV13 with TRBJ2-1; tentative D call: TRBD2 (6 bases). Germline assignment: CDR1 PRHDT and CDR2 FYEKMQ (reference sequence). CDR3 length equals 13 residues. The V end lost 5 bases, the J end lost 7 bases, and 12 bases lay between the germline ends. In DNA form, the CDR3 reads TGTGCCAGCAGCGGACGGGACTTAAATGAGCAGTTCTTC. It codes for CASSGRDLNEQFF.

This rearrangement joins TRBV29-1 to TRBJ2-3, with 11 bases fitting TRBD2. The junction had 5 bases not matched to a gene; V was cut back by 0 bases and J by 0 bases. The CDR3 totals 17 residues. The germline gives CDR1 SQVTM, CDR2 ANQGSEA. The CDR3 region has the DNA TGCAGCGTTGAAGATCCCTGGACTAGCGGGAGCACAGATACGCAGTATTTT. This codes for CSVEDPWTSGSTDTQYF.

The chain recombines TRBV29-1 with TRBJ2-1; 14 bases agree with TRBD2. Germline V gene lookup returns CDR1 SQVTM and CDR2 ANQGSEA. The CDR3 totals 17 residues. Trimming took 6 bases from V and 5 from J; bases not matched to a gene: 12. The CDR3 DNA is TGCAGCGTACTCCCTCTAAGGACTAGCGGGAGGAACAATGAGCAGTTCTTC. This gives the protein CSVLPLRTSGRNNEQFF.

V and J are TRBV11-2 and TRBJ1-2, with D unresolved. Germline CDR1 and CDR2: SGHAT and FQNNGV. The CDR3 runs to 14 residues. The V end was cut by 0 bases, the J end by 1 base, with 6 bases between. The CDR3 DNA reads TGTGCCAGCAGCTTAGATCCTATTAACTATGGCTACACCTTC. Its protein product is CASSLDPINYGYTF.

This chain uses TRBV7-9 with TRBJ1-1, with 7 bases matching TRBD1. Germline V lookup: CDR1 SEHNR, CDR2 FQNEAQ (reference sequence). This CDR3 is 14 amino acids long. The V gene end was trimmed by 4 bases and the J gene end by 4 bases; junction bases not matched to a gene: 6. The chain's CDR3 is CASSSQGWATEAFF. CDR3 nucleotides: TGTGCCAGCAGCTCACAGGGGTGGGCCACTGAAGCTTTCTTT.

The CDR3, as DNA: TGTGCCAGCAGCCCGACGACGGTTTCGCGACAGCCCCAGCATTTT. Translated: CASSPTTVSRQPQHF. V usage is TRBV7-2 and J usage is TRBJ1-5; D is unclear. Trimming removed 5 bases at V and 7 bases at J, with 18 bases between. This CDR3 spans 15 amino acids. Germline V lookup: CDR1 SGHTA, CDR2 FQGNSA.

This rearrangement joins TRBV5-1 to TRBJ2-7; possibly TRBD1 for D (6 bases). The V gene lost 2 bases and the J gene lost 3 bases, with 15 bases spanning the gap. The CDR3 sequence is 15 residues long. The germline V gene has CDR1 SGHRS and CDR2 YFSETQ. CDR3 in amino acids: CASSLGTNYLYEQYF. The CDR3 DNA sequence: TGCGCCAGCAGCTTAGGGACAAATTATCTCTACGAGCAGTACTTC.

This clone has just one count. The CDR3 loop is CASSLSPGNYEQYF. In DNA form, the CDR3 reads TGTGCCAGCAGCTTAAGTCCGGGGAACTACGAGCAGTACTTC. This chain joins TRBV7-2 and TRBJ2-7; perhaps TRBD2 as D (5 bases). The CDR3 is made up of 14 amino acids. V was cut by 2 bases and J by 3 bases, with 11 bases left in between. Germline V gene data show CDR1 as SGHTA and CDR2 as FQGNSA.

V usage is TRBV7-8 and J usage is TRBJ1-4; D unclear. This CDR3 comprises 14 residues. CDR1 SGHVS and CDR2 FQNEAQ come from the germline V gene. Trimming took 5 bases from V and 5 from J, leaving 12 bases between them. The chain's CDR3 is CASSRGRANEKLFF. The CDR3 nucleotides are TGTGCCAGCAGCCGCGGACGGGCGAATGAAAAACTGTTTTTT. The full variable domain, with the rest looked up from reference TRBV7-8 and TRBJ1-4, is GAGVSQSPRYKVAKRGQDVALRCDPISGHVSLFWYQQALGQGPEFLTYFQNEAQLDKSGLPSDRFFAERPEGSVSTLKIQRTQQEDSAVYLCASSRGRANEKLFFGSGTQLSVL.

The chain joins TRBV28 to TRBJ2-7; perhaps TRBD1 as D (6 bases). V shed 6 bases and J shed 7 bases, with 22 bases lying between them. This CDR3 has 15 residues. Per the germline V gene, CDR1 is MDHEN and CDR2 is SYDVKM. CDR3 in DNA: TGTGCCAGCAGCTTCCCCGGGACACCCATAGGGGAGCAGTACTTC. It is translated as CASSFPGTPIGEQYF.

The J gene is TRBJ2-1, the V gene TRBV5-1, with a tentative D call TRBD1 (6 bases). Trimming removed 2 bases from V and 0 bases from J, with 12 bases in between. Per germline, CDR1 SGHRS and CDR2 YFSETQ. The CDR3 is 16 residues long. CDR3 nucleotides: TGCGCCAGCAGCTTACGGGACACCAGCTCCTACAATGAGCAGTTCTTC. Translating gives CASSLRDTSSYNEQFF.

This chain joins TRBV15 and TRBJ2-1, with 12 bases matching TRBD2. V trimming: 5 bases; J trimming: 6 bases; junction bases outside the gene matches: 5. CDR3 size: 15 residues. Germline V gene data show CDR1 as LNHNV and CDR2 as YYDKDF (reference sequence). The CDR3 DNA sequence: TGTGCCACCAGCTCCCGACTAGCGGGAGCCAATGAGCAGTTCTTC. Translation gives CATSSRLAGANEQFF.

The V and J genes are TRBV29-1 and TRBJ2-1; either TRBD1 or TRBD2 may supply D (6 bases each). Germline V gene data show CDR1 as SQVTM and CDR2 as ANQGSEA. The length of the CDR3 is 15 residues. The ends were cut back, 4 bases at V and 7 bases at J, with 20 bases in the middle. The CDR3 here is CSVAPGGHPTNEQFF. As DNA, the CDR3 is TGCAGCGTTGCTCCCGGGGGACACCCTACGAATGAGCAGTTCTTC.

This clone was counted only a few times. The genes are TRBV7-3 and TRBJ1-1; 7 bases line up with TRBD1. Germline V lookup: CDR1 SGHTA, CDR2 FQGTGA. The length of the CDR3 is 14 residues. Trimming took 5 bases from V and 5 from J; bases not matched to a gene: 8. CDR3 protein: CASSTIPGGTEAFF. The DNA for the CDR3 is TGTGCCAGCAGCACCATTCCAGGGGGAACTGAAGCTTTCTTT.

CDR3 amino acids: CASSSHRDYNYEQYF. In DNA form, the CDR3 reads TGTGCCAGCAGCTCTCACCGGGACTACAACTACGAGCAGTACTTC. The chain links TRBV11-1 to TRBJ2-7, with 7 bases identical to TRBD2. The germline CDR1 and CDR2 sequences are SGHAT and FQDESV (reference sequence). This CDR3 contains 15 residues. The trim removed 4 bases at V and 3 bases at J, leaving 9 bases unmatched.

This clone showed up many times. The V call is TRBV6-1, the J call TRBJ1-5; 9 positions match TRBD1. V shed 3 bases and J 6 bases; nucleotides not matched to a gene: 6. CDR1 and CDR2 (germline): MNHNS, SASEGT. This CDR3 has 15 amino acids. CDR3 nucleotide sequence: TGTGCCAGCAGTGATCCGGGACAGGGAGGTCAGCCCCAGCATTTT. Protein product: CASSDPGQGGQPQHF.

This sequence joins TRBV7-6 and TRBJ2-2; perhaps TRBD1 as D (5 bases). This CDR3 region has 16 residues. V lost 0 bases, J lost 3 bases, and 11 bases lay in between. CDR1 and CDR2 from the germline V gene are SGHVS and FNYEAQ. The CDR3 reads CASSLAWTRDTGELFF. The CDR3 DNA is TGTGCCAGCAGCTTAGCTTGGACAAGGGACACCGGGGAGCTGTTTTTT.

The chain is built from TRBV6-1 and TRBJ2-7; 10 bases agree with TRBD2. This CDR3 region has 14 residues. Germline V CDR1 and CDR2: MNHNS, SASEGT. V shed 7 bases and J 5 bases; nucleotides not matched to a gene: 8. In DNA form, the CDR3 reads TGTGCCAGCAACGTAGCGGGGGGACCGGACGAGCAGTACTTC. Translating gives CASNVAGGPDEQYF.

The chain links TRBV4-3 to TRBJ2-1; perhaps TRBD2 as D (5 bases). Germline V gives CDR1 LGHNA, CDR2 YSLEER. The CDR3 consists of 14 residues. The V gene lost 0 bases and the J gene lost 9 bases, with 12 bases spanning the gap. The CDR3 DNA reads TGCGCCAGCAGCCAAGAGGGTCGGACTGGTGAGCAGTTCTTC. This gives the protein CASSQEGRTGEQFF.

The DNA of the CDR3 is TGTGCCAGCGGTGACGTCGGGGGGTACGGCGAGCAGTACTTC. Protein product: CASGDVGGYGEQYF. This chain joins TRBV6-6 and TRBJ2-7; 7 bases line up with TRBD2. After removal of 8 bases from V and 6 bases from J, the junction contained 13 bases not matched to a gene. The CDR3 extends over 14 amino acids. Germline CDR1 and CDR2: MNHNY and SVGAGI (reference sequence).